The 29 T cell receptor beta chains reported below all come from one sample, sequenced in a study of radiotherapy plus CTLA-4 blockade in lung cancer. Clones were read by immunoSEQ multiplex PCR, and TCRdb kept only the in-frame ones, dropping some. The sample includes tens of thousands of clones, 85% of them seen just once. The input for sequencing was peripheral blood, taken from a patient treated with radiotherapy plus ipilimumab. These receptors all come from a human donor with non-small cell lung cancer whose response to radiotherapy plus ipilimumab could not be evaluated.

This chain links TRBV11-2 with TRBJ2-2; TRBD2 aligns across 14 bases. After removal of 6 bases from V and 3 bases from J, the junction contained 0 bases not matched to a gene. The CDR3 sequence is 15 residues long. Germline CDR1 is SGHAT and CDR2 is FQNNGV. CDR3 bases: TGTGCCAGCAGGGGACTAGCGGGAGACACCGGGGAGCTGTTTTTT. Amino acid sequence: CASRGLAGDTGELFF.

The chain employs TRBV6-1 and TRBJ2-7; tentatively, D is TRBD1 (5 bases). The CDR3 length is 13 residues. The V gene lost 10 bases and the J gene lost 5 bases, with 18 bases spanning the gap. Looked up from germline, CDR1 is MNHNS and CDR2 is SASEGT. The chain's CDR3 is CATTSRLRDEQYF. For the CDR3, the DNA is TGTGCCACTACGTCAAGGCTCAGGGACGAGCAGTACTTC.

The chain is built from TRBV7-2 and TRBJ1-2, with D maybe TRBD1 (5 bases). V lost 0 bases and J 1 base, leaving 15 bases between the germline ends. Germline CDR1 and CDR2: SGHTA and FQGNSA. CDR3 length: 17 residues. The CDR3 region is CASSLAPGGIINYGYTF. As DNA, the CDR3 is TGTGCCAGCAGCTTAGCGCCGGGGGGAATTATTAACTATGGCTACACCTTC.

The chain employs TRBV30 and TRBJ1-5; the D gene is possibly TRBD1 (5 bases). The CDR3 runs 15 residues. V dropped 0 bases and J dropped 4 bases, with 13 bases sitting between them. CDR1 and CDR2 from the germline V gene are GTSNPN and SVGIG (reference sequence). The CDR3 loop reads CAWSVEVGGNQPQHF. The CDR3, as DNA: TGTGCCTGGAGTGTAGAGGTCGGGGGGAATCAGCCCCAGCATTTT.

This rearrangement joins TRBV29-1 to TRBJ1-2, with D hard to call. Germline V gene lookup returns CDR1 SQVTM and CDR2 ANQGSEA. The CDR3 is made up of 13 amino acids. Between the trimmed V and J ends, which lost 6 bases and 0 bases, there was a span of 11 bases. CDR3 in amino acids: CSVARRTNYGYTF. Here the CDR3 DNA reads TGCAGCGTCGCGCGGCGGACTAACTATGGCTACACCTTC.

This chain uses TRBV4-3 with TRBJ2-5, with TRBD1 as a possible D gene (6 bases). The germline V gene encodes CDR1 LGHNA and CDR2 YSLEER. The CDR3 runs 15 residues. Trimming cost V 1 base and J 3 bases, with 12 bases left between them. CDR3 coding DNA: TGCGCCAGCAGCCAAGGGCCGGGACAAAAAGAGACCCAGTACTTC. This encodes CASSQGPGQKETQYF.

This sequence joins TRBV19 and TRBJ2-7, with D unclear. The ends were cut back, 0 bases at V and 2 bases at J, with 14 bases in the middle. The CDR3 loop spans 16 amino acids. Germline CDR1 is LNHDA and CDR2 is SQIVND (reference sequence). The CDR3 DNA follows: TGTGCCAGTAGTATAGACGAGGAAGAGGTCCCCTACGAGCAGTACTTC. Translation gives CASSIDEEEVPYEQYF.

This sequence joins TRBV6-6 and TRBJ1-2, with D perhaps TRBD1 (5 bases). This CDR3 is 14 amino acids long. Germline CDR1 and CDR2: MNHNY and SVGAGI (reference sequence). Trimming removed 2 bases at V and 5 bases at J, with 12 bases between. In DNA form, the CDR3 reads TGTGCCAGCAGTTACGAAGGGGCGCGGTATGGCTACACCTTC. Amino acid sequence: CASSYEGARYGYTF.

This chain's CDR3 is CASSVAQDGTSGNEQFF. For the CDR3, the DNA is TGTGCCAGCAGCGTAGCTCAGGACGGGACTAGCGGGAATGAGCAGTTCTTC. The V gene is TRBV9, the J gene TRBJ2-1, with 12 nucleotides matching TRBD2. CDR3 size: 17 residues. Per the germline V gene, CDR1 is SGDLS and CDR2 is YYNGEE. V gave up 0 bases and J gave up 7 bases; unmatched junction bases: 8. Full variable domain (rest looked up from reference TRBV9 and TRBJ2-1): DSGVTQTPKHLITATGQRVTLRCSPRSGDLSVYWYQQSLDQGLQFLIQYYNGEERAKGNILERFSAQQFPDLHSELNLSSLELGDSALYFCASSVAQDGTSGNEQFFGPGTRLTVL.

The CDR3 is CASSLDGQPQHF. For the CDR3, the DNA is TGTGCCAGCAGCTTGGACGGTCAGCCCCAGCATTTT. This sequence joins TRBV5-4 and TRBJ1-5; D remains ambiguous. V was cut by 0 bases and J by 6 bases, with 4 bases left in between. Germline V gene lookup returns CDR1 SGHNT and CDR2 YYREEE (reference sequence). The CDR3 loop spans 12 amino acids.

The J gene is TRBJ2-7, the V gene TRBV19; tentatively, D is TRBD1 (6 bases). The CDR3 has 14 amino acids. Trimming stripped 3 bases from V and 0 bases from J, with 9 bases between. CDR1 and CDR2 from the germline V gene are LNHDA and SQIVND (reference sequence). The CDR3 bases are TGTGCCAGTAGTATGGCAGGGGCCTCCTACGAGCAGTACTTC. This codes for CASSMAGASYEQYF.

This chain links TRBV15 with TRBJ1-2; 10 bases are a match to TRBD1. This CDR3 has 20 amino acids. CDR1 and CDR2 from the germline V gene are LNHNV and YYDKDF (reference sequence). Trimming at V came to 0 bases and at J to 6 bases, leaving 19 bases not matched to a gene. The CDR3 DNA sequence: TGTGCCACCAGCAGAGATTCTTCCGGGACAGGGGTCACGTTTAGGGATGGCTACACCTTC. This codes for CATSRDSSGTGVTFRDGYTF.

This clone occurred a few times. This chain connects TRBV5-4 to TRBJ2-1; TRBD2 agrees at 10 bases. Trimming took 5 bases from V and 2 from J; bases not matched to a gene: 10. CDR1 and CDR2 from the germline V gene are SGHNT and YYREEE (reference sequence). This CDR3 is built from 17 residues. CDR3: CASSPMSGRVTYNEQFF. The CDR3 nucleotides are TGTGCCAGCAGTCCTATGAGCGGGAGGGTAACCTACAATGAGCAGTTCTTC.

The chain uses TRBV12-5 and TRBJ2-2, with D unclear. Trimming stripped 1 base from V and 1 base from J, with 4 bases between. Germline values: CDR1 LGHNT, CDR2 FRNRAP. This CDR3 comprises 14 residues. Here the CDR3 reads CASGLGVNTGELFF. The CDR3 DNA reads TGTGCTAGTGGTTTGGGAGTGAACACCGGGGAGCTGTTTTTT.

The gene calls are TRBV28 and TRBJ1-5; D ambiguous. The CDR3 is 13 amino acids. The germline V and J ends were trimmed by 6 bases and 4 bases, with 10 bases remaining between them. The germline gives CDR1 MDHEN, CDR2 SYDVKM. The CDR3 loop reads CASSLDGNQPQHF. The CDR3 nucleotides are TGTGCCAGCAGCCTCGACGGGAATCAGCCCCAGCATTTT.

This sequence joins TRBV7-8 and TRBJ1-4; no definite D call. This CDR3 is 14 amino acids long. Trimming shortened V by 4 bases and J by 5 bases, and 11 bases separated the two germline ends. Germline V gene sequence: CDR1 SGHVS, CDR2 FQNEAQ. The CDR3 sequence: CASSSRESNEKLFF. In DNA, the CDR3 is TGTGCCAGCAGCTCCCGGGAGAGCAATGAAAAACTGTTTTTT.

Note on this clone: One end of the junction fails to match germline, which may point to a read error. The chain joins TRBV7-9 to TRBJ1-2, with unresolved D. CDR1 and CDR2 (germline): SEHNR, FQNEAQ (reference sequence). This CDR3 region has 12 residues. CDR3 protein: CASSLGYYGYIF. The DNA of the CDR3 is TGTGCCAGCAGCTTAGGTTACTATGGCTACATCTTC.

The V call is TRBV7-9, the J call TRBJ2-2; tentatively, D is TRBD1 (5 bases). CDR1 is SEHNR and CDR2 is FQNEAQ in the germline V gene (reference sequence). This CDR3 is 17 amino acids long. V shed 0 bases and J shed 0 bases, with 11 bases lying between them. CDR3 residues: CASSLAQGTSNTGELFF. The CDR3 region has the DNA TGTGCCAGCAGCTTAGCGCAGGGCACCTCGAACACCGGGGAGCTGTTTTTT.

Turning to this clone: This same CDR3 is encoded by further DNA sequences in the sample. The rearrangement joins TRBV9 to TRBJ2-3, with 8 bases identical to TRBD1. Germline V CDR1 and CDR2: SGDLS, YYNGEE. The length of the CDR3 is 14 residues. The V segment lost 3 bases and the J segment 4 bases; nucleotides outside the gene matches: 4. CDR3 loop: CASSAGQGPDTQYF. DNA for the CDR3: TGTGCCAGCAGCGCCGGACAGGGCCCAGATACGCAGTATTTT.

The chain recombines TRBV6-1 with TRBJ2-1; 12 bases agree with TRBD2. Germline assignment: CDR1 MNHNS and CDR2 SASEGT. After removal of 10 bases from V and 0 bases from J, the junction contained 4 bases not matched to a gene. The CDR3 totals 15 residues. The CDR3 sequence: CATRTSGVSYNEQFF. The CDR3 DNA follows: TGTGCCACCCGGACTAGCGGGGTCTCCTACAATGAGCAGTTCTTC.

This chain joins TRBV19 and TRBJ1-5, with TRBD1 as a possible D gene (5 bases). Germline CDR1 LNHDA, CDR2 SQIVND (reference sequence). The CDR3 contains 12 residues. Trimming took 4 bases from V and 5 from J, leaving 6 bases between them. The CDR3 loop reads CASSKGDQPQHF. The CDR3 nucleotides read TGTGCCAGTAGTAAAGGGGATCAGCCCCAGCATTTT.

The chain combines TRBV27 with TRBJ2-2; no clear D. This CDR3 has 12 residues. V was cut by 5 bases and J by 2 bases, with 3 bases left in between. Germline CDR1 reads MNHEY; CDR2 reads SMNVEV (reference sequence). CDR3 region: CASSLNTGELFF. The CDR3 coding sequence is TGTGCCAGCAGTCTAAACACCGGGGAGCTGTTTTTT.

The chain joins TRBV6-1 to TRBJ2-3; no definite D call. This CDR3 has 16 residues. Germline V gives CDR1 MNHNS, CDR2 SASEGT. Between the trimmed V and J ends, which lost 3 bases and 4 bases, there was a span of 17 bases. This CDR3 is CASSDPTLNMADTQYF. The CDR3 coding sequence is TGTGCCAGCAGTGACCCCACCCTGAACATGGCAGATACGCAGTATTTT.

This chain uses TRBV5-8 with TRBJ2-1; perhaps TRBD2 as D (5 bases). CDR3 length: 15 residues. V lost 1 base to trimming and J lost 0 bases, with 8 bases between them. CDR1 is SGHTS, CDR2 YDEGEE, per germline. CDR3 nucleotide sequence: TGTGCCAGCAGCTTGCAACTAGTCTCCTACAATGAGCAGTTCTTC. Its protein is CASSLQLVSYNEQFF.

The J gene is TRBJ2-7, the V gene TRBV27; TRBD2 might be the D (7 bases). Trimming removed 4 bases from V and 2 bases from J, with 18 bases in between. This CDR3 is 16 amino acids long. Germline CDR1 reads MNHEY; CDR2 reads SMNVEV (reference sequence). Written as DNA, the CDR3 is TGTGCCAGCAGTTCCATCTCAGGGAGGGGGACCTACGAGCAGTACTTC. It specifies CASSSISGRGTYEQYF.

The chain carries TRBV28 and TRBJ2-7, with TRBD1 identical over 7 bases. CDR1 is MDHEN, CDR2 SYDVKM, per germline. The V segment lost 5 bases and the J segment 5 bases; nucleotides outside the gene matches: 6. This CDR3 is built from 13 residues. CDR3 sequence (DNA): TGTGCCAGCAGTGTAATACAGGGGAACGAGCAGTACTTC. Amino acids: CASSVIQGNEQYF.

This chain links TRBV27 with TRBJ2-7; TRBD2 aligns across 9 bases. This CDR3 is 18 amino acids long. J lost 4 bases, V lost 4 bases, and 17 bases had no gene match. CDR1 is MNHEY, CDR2 SMNVEV, per germline (reference sequence). CDR3 protein: CASSSYRLSLAGTYEQYF. Written as DNA, the CDR3 is TGTGCCAGCAGTTCCTACCGTCTTAGCCTAGCGGGGACTTACGAGCAGTACTTC.

The J gene is TRBJ2-1, the V gene TRBV7-9; possibly TRBD1 for D (5 bases). Germline V lookup: CDR1 SEHNR, CDR2 FQNEAQ (reference sequence). The CDR3 contains 14 residues. Trimming removed 1 base from V and 4 bases from J, with 8 bases in between. For the CDR3, the DNA is TGTGCCAGCAGCTTAGGACAGCCTTACAATGAGCAGTTCTTC. Translation gives CASSLGQPYNEQFF.

The chain has TRBV7-9 and TRBJ2-7; 8 positions match TRBD1. Germline values: CDR1 SEHNR, CDR2 FQNEAQ (reference sequence). With 6 bases clipped from V and 5 bases from J, the junction kept 6 bases outside the gene matches. The CDR3 is made up of 13 amino acids. CDR3 in DNA: TGTGCCAGCAGTATCAGGGGGCTCAACGAGCAGTACTTC. Residues: CASSIRGLNEQYF.